The TCR beta chain described here comes from a study of shared clonotypes between healthy human individuals. Overall study results and limits: Clonotype sharing across donors was expected to vary with sequencing depth.

An even split of each subset's genomic DNA across several immunoSEQ plates was performed. When replicate PCRs were run on unsorted PBMC, they used approximately 290 ng DNA, about 27,000 T cell genomes. In the authors' workflow: Filtering differed since immunoSEQ provided only junctions, with no quality scores. Only in-frame clones appear in the TCRdb table, and some are missing; sequencing was by immunoSEQ multiplex PCR. V and J calls and clone size come straight from that table; D and trimming were deduced from the DNA. The sample carries fewer than 650,000 clones, 60% to 85% recorded once. This clone showed up just a few times. Its antigen is unknown. Trimming removed 6 bases at V and 6 bases at J, with 17 bases between. The CDR3 is 14 residues long. Germline lookup yields CDR1 MDHEN and CDR2 SYDVKM.

The chain recombines TRBV28 with TRBJ1-1; D not resolved. This TCR was recovered from a woman aged 40-49 years in good health. Some clones in this sample may be carry-over from other donors' samples. Sequencing used PBMCs. The CDR3 protein is CASRVAGGFSEAFF. CDR3 nucleotides: TGTGCCAGCAGGGTGGCCGGTGGTTTTTCTGAAGCTTTCTTT.